This entry features one TCR beta chain sequence. The germline CDR1 and CDR2 sequences are SGHAT and FQNNGV. The V end was cut by 3 bases, the J end by 4 bases, with 13 bases between. The CDR3 runs to 14 residues. These data belong to a study of Ad26.COV2.S vaccination and SARS-CoV-2 variants. Treatment described: around 19 received Ad26.COV2.S at low or high dose, single or two shots; about 5 received placebo; per-sample allocation not given. Sampling took place 63 days after the first vaccine or placebo injection. Repertoires were generated with immunoSEQ multiplex PCR, while TCRdb's copy carries only in-frame clones and drops some. The sample holds about half a million clones; roughly nine tenths are singletons and the top ten take 1.7%.

Sequenced material: peripheral blood, taken in a trial of Ad26.COV2.S vaccine versus placebo. The clonotype was recovered from a person between 18 and 65 years old who received the Ad26.COV2.S COVID-19 vaccine or a placebo. The chain links TRBV11-2 to TRBJ2-7, with D unclear. The CDR3 loop reads CASSLQRIGYEQYF. CDR3 sequence (DNA): TGTGCCAGCAGCTTGCAGAGAATCGGTTACGAGCAGTACTTC.